One T cell receptor beta chain is described in this entry. This receptor's antigen is unknown. No quality values exist for individual bases; no much larger clone is one base distant. Relative to germline, V is 3 bases shorter and J is 5 bases shorter, with 10 bases between their ends. Including cysteine and phenylalanine, the CDR3 has 13 amino acids. Of all the DNA, just the CDR3 is kept, 39 bases in frame from base 1. CDR1 and CDR2 are drawn from the germline V gene (reference sequence): SEHNR, FQNEAQ. The data originate from a study of shared clonotypes between healthy human individuals (dated by TCRdb to 2020 to 2022). Some background on the complete study: The cohort comprised a couple of women and a few men aged 18 to 49 years. Per donor, leukapheresis produced somewhere between about 0.9 and 10 billion PBMCs. For each donor, CD4 naive and CD4 memory were each run on three plates, CD8 naive on two plates, and CD8 memory on one plate. To estimate repertoire size and how much clonotype sharing occurs between individuals, the study deeply sequenced the blood TCR repertoires of about five healthy adults. To increase sequencing depth and limit assay-specific biases, TCR repertoire library preparation and sequencing were carried out by different laboratories using diverse techniques.

Using the deep immunoSEQ assay, multiplex PCR amplified TCR CDR3 regions from genomic DNA. Extracted genomic DNA from each cell subset was spread evenly across all wells of several immunoSEQ 96-well plates, with each plate serving as a replicate. For sorted subsets, 200 ng of genomic DNA, equivalent to roughly 33,000 T cell genomes, went into each replicate PCR. The purified libraries were quantified using a Qubit 3.0 fluorometer, sized with a Bioanalyzer 2100, and then quantified again using the KAPA Library Quantification kit. Every immunoSEQ 96-well plate was sequenced on a dedicated single-read 150-cycle Illumina NextSeq 550 flow cell. On the authors' methods: The immunoSEQ output contained only junctional sequences without quality scores, so filtering could not match that applied to full-length reads. Sequences were annotated with PyIR, a Python wrapper for IgBLAST v1.9, and V/J genes and CDR3 were assigned using IMGT germline references. Reads with weak V/J assignments (E-value above 1e-6), missing CDR3, stop codons, out-of-frame junctions, or ambiguous translated residues were removed. V3J clonotypes were defined by identical inferred V gene, J gene, and CDR3 amino acid sequence. Percentage overlap between repertoires was computed as shared unique clonotypes divided by the size of the smaller repertoire. RTK rarefaction, the Chao1 estimator, and Recon v2.1 estimates of unobserved clonotypes were used to assess repertoire richness. OLGA was used to compute generation probabilities for all TCRbeta clonotypes that the gDNA method yielded from a handful of donors. TCRdb took this table from immuneACCESS and kept in-frame rearrangements with V and J called. Such tables lack part of the clones; where checked against another copy, unresolved V genes explain under half of the gap, and the rest is unexplained. D and trimming were read from the DNA, whereas the V and J calls and clone size are those reported in that table. The sample records about 680,000 clones, 60% to 75% of which are singletons. The ten top clones hold 1.5% to 2% of the sample.

The donors were healthy, HIV-negative adults who had no recently reported acute infections or vaccinations. Every donor was a Caucasian adult residing in Nashville, Tennessee, USA. Magnetic negative selection was used to enrich CD4+ T cells, after which naive cells were positively selected on CD45RA and the negative fraction became the memory subset. After blood collection by leukapheresis, PBMCs were isolated using Ficoll-Histopaque density gradient centrifugation and then cryopreserved in the vapor phase of liquid nitrogen. Analytical flow cytometry was used to check the purity and quantity of each magnetically sorted T cell population. Genomic DNA was isolated from each sorted fraction and quantified by UV absorbance on a Nanodrop 2000c. The research as a whole found: Only blood was sampled, and tissue TCR repertoires likely differ from those in blood. Pairwise subsampling led to the expectation that sequencing depth would affect the degree of clonotype sharing among donors. Even with the large sequencing depth, rarefaction of the sorted-subset datasets indicated that sequencing was incomplete. Estimated clonotype richness was generally larger for naive than for memory subsets. The small number of donors limited the genetic and exposure-history diversity represented. Compared with non-shared clonotypes, the clonotypes found in all four sorted-subset donors had higher generation probabilities. Across a handful of donors, around 5.4% of naive CD4, over 3% of naive CD8, 2.3% of memory CD4, and 0.4% of memory CD8 clonotypes were shared.

The sample taken for sequencing was memory CD4+ T cells sorted from blood. The sample's cell subset or site label, in plain terms: CD45RA-negative fraction. The chain is assembled from TRBV7-9 and TRBJ2-5; the D gene identity is not certain. The origin of this receptor is a woman aged 25 to 45 in good health. The CDR3 has the sequence CASSFGERETQYF. The nucleotide sequence reads TGTGCCAGCAGCTTCGGAGAACGGGAGACCCAGTACTTC. With all but the CDR3 taken from the reference TRBV7-9 and TRBJ2-5 genes, the full variable domain is: DTGVSQNPRHKITKRGQNVTFRCDPISEHNRLYWYRQTLGQGPEFLTYFQNEAQLEKSRLLSDRFSAERPKGSFSTLEIQRTEQGDSAMYLCASSFGERETQYFGPGTRLLVL.